A single sample is the source of the 17 T cell receptor beta chains below, sequenced in a study of cytomegalovirus exposure and HLA in healthy donors. With 60 Vbeta and 13 Jbeta primers, the PCR was carried out. TCRdb's table, derived via immunoSEQ multiplex PCR, lists solely in-frame clones and lacks some. The ten top clones account for 2.1%, within a sample of 170,000 or so clones. The specimen sequenced was PBMCs. The receptor source for this set is a man aged 25-40 years in good health and CMV-seronegative.

This chain links TRBV7-9 with TRBJ2-1; 8 bases match TRBD2. This CDR3 spans 15 amino acids. Germline V gives CDR1 SEHNR, CDR2 FQNEAQ (reference sequence). Losses at the gene ends were 5 bases for V and 0 bases for J; bases not matched to a gene: 3. CDR3 coding DNA: TGTGCCAGCAGCCCTGCGGGAGGCTCCTACAATGAGCAGTTCTTC. Its translation: CASSPAGGSYNEQFF.

Comment on this clone: A junction boundary mismatches the germline segment, possibly from a read error. V gene TRBV7-6 combines with J gene TRBJ2-2; 10 bases agree with TRBD1. CDR3 size: 16 residues. CDR1 is SGHVS and CDR2 is FNYEAQ in the germline V gene. This CDR3 reads CASSLAGTGVTGELFF. CDR3 nucleotides: TGTGCCAGCAGCCTAGCCGGGACAGGGGTCACCGGGGAGCTGTTTTTT. The variable domain in full, with the rest retrieved from reference TRBV7-6 and TRBJ2-2, is GAGVSQSPRYKVTKRGQDVALRCDPISGHVSLYWYRQALGQGPEFLTYFNYEAQQDKSGLPNDRFSAERPEGSISTLTIQRTEQRDSAMYRCASSLAGTGVTGELFFGEGSRLTVL.

V and J are TRBV25-1 and TRBJ1-1; tentatively, D is TRBD1 (6 bases). Germline V lookup: CDR1 MGHDK, CDR2 SYGVNS. This CDR3 is built from 15 residues. V lost 2 bases and J 1 base, leaving 11 bases between the germline ends. Here the CDR3 reads CASSEPGHQNTEAFF. The CDR3 DNA follows: TGTGCCAGCAGTGAACCGGGACACCAGAACACTGAAGCTTTCTTT.

The chain couples TRBV5-4 to TRBJ2-3, with 9 nucleotides matching TRBD2. This CDR3 has 18 amino acids. The germline V gene encodes CDR1 SGHNT and CDR2 YYREEE (reference sequence). The V gene end was trimmed by 4 bases and the J gene end by 1 base; junction bases not matched to a gene: 13. CDR3 amino acids: CASSQGLAFKRGTDTQYF. The CDR3 region has the DNA TGTGCCAGCAGCCAGGGACTAGCATTCAAGCGGGGCACAGATACGCAGTATTTT.

V is TRBV5-1 and J is TRBJ2-2, with 11 positions matching TRBD1. This CDR3 contains 15 residues. Germline trimming cut 3 bases from V and 7 bases from J; bases unmatched to any gene: 5. Per germline, CDR1 SGHRS and CDR2 YFSETQ. The CDR3 DNA reads as TGCGCCAGCAGCTACGGACAGGGGGCAAACGGGGAGCTGTTTTTT. Amino acid sequence: CASSYGQGANGELFF.

The chain links TRBV2 to TRBJ2-2; 9 bases are shared with TRBD2. The ends lost 10 bases at V and 4 bases at J; junction bases unmatched: 7. The length of the CDR3 is 14 residues. Germline V gives CDR1 SNHLY, CDR2 FYNNEI. This CDR3 is CATYSGRGTGELFF. The CDR3 DNA is TGTGCCACCTATAGCGGGAGAGGCACCGGGGAGCTGTTTTTT.

The V and J genes are TRBV10-3 and TRBJ2-2; 9 bases map to TRBD2. CDR3 length: 14 residues. J lost 7 bases, V lost 7 bases, and 7 bases had no gene match. The germline gives CDR1 ENHRY, CDR2 SYGVKD. The CDR3 is CAITSGRLGGELFF. The DNA of the CDR3 is TGTGCCATCACGAGCGGGAGGTTGGGCGGGGAGCTGTTTTTT.

The chain uses TRBV5-4 and TRBJ2-7, with 8 bases lining up with TRBD2. The CDR3 extends over 17 amino acids. The V gene end was trimmed by 4 bases and the J gene end by 3 bases; junction bases not matched to a gene: 15. The germline V gene has CDR1 SGHNT and CDR2 YYREEE (reference sequence). In DNA, the CDR3 is TGTGCCAGCAGCGGGGGTCGGCTAGCGGGTGGAGTCTACGAGCAGTACTTC. Translation gives CASSGGRLAGGVYEQYF.

The rearrangement uses TRBV30 and TRBJ2-2; 8 bases line up with TRBD1. The CDR3 spans 14 residues. Germline V gene sequence: CDR1 GTSNPN, CDR2 SVGIG (reference sequence). With V trimmed by 5 bases and J by 3 bases, 5 bases remained unmatched. This chain's CDR3 is CAWVTGVDTGELFF. DNA of the CDR3: TGTGCCTGGGTGACAGGGGTCGACACCGGGGAGCTGTTTTTT. Looking up the rest from reference TRBV30 and TRBJ2-2 gives the full variable domain: SQTIHQWPATLVQPVGSPLSLECTVEGTSNPNLYWYRQAAGRGLQLLFYSVGIGQISSEVPQNLSASRPQDRQFILSSKKLLLSDSGFYLCAWVTGVDTGELFFGEGSRLTVL.

V gene TRBV14 combines with J gene TRBJ1-1; D ambiguous. The CDR3 loop spans 16 amino acids. The V gene lost 0 bases and the J gene lost 3 bases, with 14 bases spanning the gap. Germline V gene sequence: CDR1 SGHDN, CDR2 FVKESK. CDR3: CASSQDKTGWDTEAFF. The CDR3 DNA reads TGTGCCAGCAGCCAAGACAAGACGGGGTGGGACACTGAAGCTTTCTTT.

The chain couples TRBV5-1 to TRBJ1-3; D remains unclear. V was pared by 5 bases and J by 4 bases, with 16 bases between. This CDR3 is 15 amino acids long. Looked up from germline, CDR1 is SGHRS and CDR2 is YFSETQ. The CDR3 DNA reads TGCGCCAGCAGGTTCGGTCCCGGGGAAGGAAACACCATATATTTT. The encoded protein is CASRFGPGEGNTIYF.

The chain employs TRBV5-5 and TRBJ1-3; D gene unclear. V lost 0 bases to trimming and J lost 4 bases, with 8 bases between them. This CDR3 is 14 amino acids long. Germline CDR1 and CDR2: SGHKS and YYEKEE (reference sequence). The CDR3 DNA is TGTGCCAGCAGCTTGGCGGGGATGGGAAACACCATATATTTT. Its protein product is CASSLAGMGNTIYF.

The V and J genes are TRBV4-3 and TRBJ2-1; 11 bases align to TRBD2. With 2 bases clipped from V and 9 bases from J, the junction kept 12 bases outside the gene matches. The CDR3 contains 17 residues. Germline V gives CDR1 LGHNA, CDR2 YSLEER. The CDR3 region has the DNA TGCGCCAGCAGCCAACCCCCTACTAGCGGGAGTGAGGTTGAGCAGTTCTTC. This gives the protein CASSQPPTSGSEVEQFF.

The rearrangement links TRBV11-3 to TRBJ2-5; weak D call: TRBD2 (5 bases). Germline CDR1 reads SGHNT; CDR2 reads YENEEA. Trimming took off 5 bases at V and 2 bases at J, with 9 bases between the two ends. The CDR3 covers 13 residues. The chain's CDR3 is CASSRAGQETQYF. As DNA, the CDR3 is TGTGCCAGCAGCCGGGCGGGTCAAGAGACCCAGTACTTC. Looking up the rest from reference TRBV11-3 and TRBJ2-5 gives the full variable domain: EAGVVQSPRYKIIEKKQPVAFWCNPISGHNTLYWYLQNLGQGPELLIRYENEEAVDDSQLPKDRFSAERLKGVDSTLKIQPAELGDSAVYLCASSRAGQETQYFGPGTRLLVL.

The DNA for the CDR3 is TGCGCCAGCAGCCCTGGGGGGGGTCCCTACGAGCAGTACTTC. This translates into CASSPGGGPYEQYF. The V call is TRBV5-1, the J call TRBJ2-7; 7 bases match TRBD2. Germline V gene lookup returns CDR1 SGHRS and CDR2 YFSETQ. V lost 4 bases and J lost 2; bases outside the gene matches: 6. The CDR3 is made up of 14 amino acids.

Here the CDR3 DNA reads TGCAGCGTTGAAGATACTAGCGGGAGATTAATGGATGAGCAGTTCTTC. Translated: CSVEDTSGRLMDEQFF. This chain links TRBV29-1 with TRBJ2-1; 11 bases are shared with TRBD2. Germline loops: CDR1 SQVTM, CDR2 ANQGSEA. V gave up 0 bases and J gave up 8 bases; unmatched junction bases: 9. This CDR3 comprises 16 residues.

V gene TRBV2 combines with J gene TRBJ2-7; 7 bases align to TRBD1. CDR1 is SNHLY and CDR2 is FYNNEI in the germline V gene. The ends lost 4 bases at V and 2 bases at J; junction bases unmatched: 11. CDR3 length equals 16 residues. CDR3 coding DNA: TGTGCCAGCAGTGTTCAAGGGGGCAGGGACGCCTACGAGCAGTACTTC. Amino acid sequence: CASSVQGGRDAYEQYF.